The clone carrying this T cell receptor beta chain was seen repeatedly, ten times or more. Its specificity is not known. These data come from a study of regulatory T cells in long-lasting Graves disease. As for the study in general: More than 5 years of antithyroid drugs with positive TSH receptor antibodies defined persistent Graves' disease. Regarding the study as a whole: With persistent disease, TRBV28, TRBJ1-2 and TRBJ2-5 were the favored segments.

As to time point: persistent/refractory GD, antithyroid drugs over 5 years with positive TRAb. From PBMCs, RNA was extracted and then used to make the TCR library. The source of the patients was an endocrinology department in Xi'an, China. Germline lookup yields CDR1 MDHEN and CDR2 SYDVKM. This CDR3 spans 15 amino acids. With 1 base removed from V and 5 bases from J, the gap between germline ends came to 14 bases. The authors built TCR beta libraries using iRepertoire HTBI primers and Arm-PCR of CDR3 regions. MiXCR was run by TCRdb on the multiplex PCR reads, yielding one entry per CDR3 protein. The table records some 330,000 distinct CDR3 sequences, 23% of them present only once.

The sequencing used peripheral blood mononuclear cells (PBMCs), collected when the disease was refractory, from a patient treated with antithyroid drugs. This TCR came from a woman in her thirties or forties with Graves disease. The V gene is TRBV28, the J gene TRBJ1-1, with unresolved D. Written as DNA, the CDR3 is TGTGCCAGCAGTTTATACGAGGTCTCTGGAACTGAAGCTTTCTTT. The encoded protein is CASSLYEVSGTEAFF.